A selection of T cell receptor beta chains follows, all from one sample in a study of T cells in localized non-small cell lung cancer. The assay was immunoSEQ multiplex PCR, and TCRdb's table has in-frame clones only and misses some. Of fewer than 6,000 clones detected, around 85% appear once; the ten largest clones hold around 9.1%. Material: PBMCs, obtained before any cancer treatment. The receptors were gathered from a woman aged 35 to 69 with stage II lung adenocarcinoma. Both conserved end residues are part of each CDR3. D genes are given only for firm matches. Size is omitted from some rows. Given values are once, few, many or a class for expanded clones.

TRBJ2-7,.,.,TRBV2,TGTGCCAGCAGTGAAAATGCGTGGGTAGGAGATCACGCGTCCTACGAGCAGTACTTC,CASSENAWVGDHASYEQYF
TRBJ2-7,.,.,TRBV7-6,TGTGCCAGCAGCTTAGTGGGGACTGGCGTAGGCGAGCAGTACTTC,CASSLVGTGVGEQYF
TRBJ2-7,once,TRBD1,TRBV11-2,TGTGCCAGCAGCCTTTACACAGGGGGCCCTTCCTACGAGCAGTACTTC,CASSLYTGGPSYEQYF
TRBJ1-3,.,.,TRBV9,TGTGCCAGCAGCGCTGGGGGTCAGATTTCTGGAAACACCATATATTTT,CASSAGGQISGNTIYF
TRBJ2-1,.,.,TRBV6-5,TGTGCCAGCAGTTACCACCCTGTGGGGTACAATGAGCAGTTCTTC,CASSYHPVGYNEQFF
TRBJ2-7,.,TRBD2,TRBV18,TGTGCCAGCTCACCACTAGCGGGGGTAATCGAGCAGTACTTC,CASSPLAGVIEQYF
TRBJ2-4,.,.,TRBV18,TGTGCCAGCTCACCACCCCCGTTAGCCAAAAACATTCAGTACTTC,CASSPPPLAKNIQYF
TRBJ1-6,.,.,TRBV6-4,TGTGCCAGCAGTGACGTCCCGGGAGACAATTCACCCCTCCACTTT,CASSDVPGDNSPLHF
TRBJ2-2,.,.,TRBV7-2,TGTGCCAGCAGCCCCCAGGCCGGGGAGCTGTTTTTT,CASSPQAGELFF
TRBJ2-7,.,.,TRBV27,TGTGCCAGCAGTACTCAGCGAGGAGCATACGAGCAGTACTTC,CASSTQRGAYEQYF
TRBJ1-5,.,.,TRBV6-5,TGTGCCAGCAGCAGGGGAGGGAACAATCAGCCCCAGCATTTT,CASSRGGNNQPQHF
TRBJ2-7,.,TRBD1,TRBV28,TGTGCCAGTATCCGGACAGGGTCCTACGAGCAGTACTTC,CASIRTGSYEQYF
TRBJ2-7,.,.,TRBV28,TGTGCCAGCCATCAGGGCAGGGTCTACGAGCAGTACTTC,CASHQGRVYEQYF
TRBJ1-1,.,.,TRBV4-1,TGCGCCAGCAGCCAAGAGCCAGGGAGTGGGTTCAACACTGAAGCTTTCTTT,CASSQEPGSGFNTEAFF
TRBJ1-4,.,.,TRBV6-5,TGTGCCAGCAGCTTCGGGCGGCGGGAAAAACTGTTTTTT,CASSFGRREKLFF
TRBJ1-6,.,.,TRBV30,TGTGCCTGGAACAGTGGATACTCTCCCCTCCACTTT,CAWNSGYSPLHF
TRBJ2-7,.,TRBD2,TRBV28,TGTGCCAGTACCGGGACTAGCGGGAGAATGCGCGAGCAGTACTTC,CASTGTSGRMREQYF
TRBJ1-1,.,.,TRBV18,TGTGCCAGCTCACCTCGATCGGTTAACACTGAAGCTTTCTTT,CASSPRSVNTEAFF
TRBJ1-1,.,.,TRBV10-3,TGTGCCATCAGTGAGTCGGCGATAAGGGAAGCTTTCTTT,CAISESAIREAFF
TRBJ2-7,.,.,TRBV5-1,TGTGCCAGCAGCGAAGGCCGCGGCAGCTACGAGCAGTACTTC,CASSEGRGSYEQYF
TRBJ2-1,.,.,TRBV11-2,TGTGCCAGCAGCTTAGAGGGTGACAATGAGCAGTTCTTC,CASSLEGDNEQFF
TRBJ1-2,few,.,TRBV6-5,TGTGCCAGCAGTTACGGTGGGGAGGGCTACACCTTC,CASSYGGEGYTF
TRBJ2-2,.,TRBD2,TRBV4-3,TGCGCCAGCAGCCAAGAGCCTCTAGCGGGAGGCGTCATCACCGGGGAGCTGTTTTTT,CASSQEPLAGGVITGELFF
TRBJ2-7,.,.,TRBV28,TGTGCCAGCAGTTTAAGTTCGACGGCCACCTACGAGCAGTACTTC,CASSLSSTATYEQYF
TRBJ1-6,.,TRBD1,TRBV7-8,TGTGCCAGCAGGTCCGGACAGGGGGTCTCCTATAATTCACCCCTCCACTTT,CASRSGQGVSYNSPLHF
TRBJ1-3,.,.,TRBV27,TGTGCCAGCAGTTTAAGCGGAGTCCTCTCTGGAAACACCATATATTTT,CASSLSGVLSGNTIYF
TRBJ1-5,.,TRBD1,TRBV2,TGTGCCAGCACCCGGGACAGGACGAATCAGCCCCAGCATTTT,CASTRDRTNQPQHF
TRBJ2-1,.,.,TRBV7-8,TGTGCCAGCAGCCCCCCCGGACTGGAAGGGGGTGAGCAGTTCTTC,CASSPPGLEGGEQFF
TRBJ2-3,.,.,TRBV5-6,TGTGCCAGCAGCTGGGGTCTCGGGGGAACAGATACGCAGTATTTT,CASSWGLGGTDTQYF
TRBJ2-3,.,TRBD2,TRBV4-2,TGTGCCAGCAGCCAAGATGGGGCGGGGGGCACAGATACGCAGTATTTT,CASSQDGAGGTDTQYF
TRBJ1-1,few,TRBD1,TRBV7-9,TGTGCCAGCAGCCTCTGGACAGGGCCCAACACTGAAGCTTTCTTT,CASSLWTGPNTEAFF
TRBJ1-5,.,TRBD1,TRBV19,TGTGCCAGTAGTGGGACAGGGGTAGCAGCCCAGCATTTT,CASSGTGVAAQHF
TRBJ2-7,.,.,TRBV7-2,TGTGCCAGCAGCTTTAACTACCTCTCCTACGAGCAGTACTTC,CASSFNYLSYEQYF
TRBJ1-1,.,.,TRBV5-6,TGTGCCAGCAGCTTGCCTAGGGTCGGGATGAACACTGAAGCTTTCTTT,CASSLPRVGMNTEAFF
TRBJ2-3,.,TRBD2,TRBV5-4,TGTGCCAGCAGCTTGTTTCTAGCGGGTTACACAGATACGCAGTATTTT,CASSLFLAGYTDTQYF
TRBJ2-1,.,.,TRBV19,TGTGCCAGTAGTATCGGAGCGGGTAATGAGCAGTTCTTC,CASSIGAGNEQFF
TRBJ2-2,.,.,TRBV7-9,TGTGCCAGCAGCGATAGAGGCAGGGCGAACACCGGGGAGCTGTTTTTT,CASSDRGRANTGELFF
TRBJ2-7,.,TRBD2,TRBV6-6,TGTGCCAGCAGAGACACGGGTCGGGGAGGGGCATACGAGCAGTACTTC,CASRDTGRGGAYEQYF
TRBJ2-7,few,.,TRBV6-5,TGTGCCAGCAGTTACTCTTTCGTCAAACCGAACGAGCAGTACTTC,CASSYSFVKPNEQYF
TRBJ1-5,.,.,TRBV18,TGTGCCAGCTCCGGGGACGGTAATCAGCCCCAGCATTTT,CASSGDGNQPQHF
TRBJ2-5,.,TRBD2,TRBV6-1,TGTGCCAGCTGCCGGGAGGGCTGGCAAGAGACCCAGTACTTC,CASCREGWQETQYF
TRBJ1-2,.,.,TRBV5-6,TGTGCCAGCAGGGACCGTGGGGGCGGGAGCGGTGGCTACACCTTC,CASRDRGGGSGGYTF
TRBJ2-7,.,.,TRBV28,TGTGCCAGCAGTTTTGAGGGATGGGGCTACGAGCAGTACTTC,CASSFEGWGYEQYF
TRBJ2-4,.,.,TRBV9,TGTGCCAGCAGCTCCCACAGGGATGGAGCCAAAAACATTCAGTACTTC,CASSSHRDGAKNIQYF
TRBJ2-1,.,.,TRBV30,TGTGCCTGGAGTGTAAGGGGAAATGAGCAGTTCTTC,CAWSVRGNEQFF